This record looks at one T cell receptor (beta chain) sequence and its context. What it recognizes is unknown. With 5 bases removed from V and 4 bases from J, the gap between germline ends came to 11 bases. CDR3 length: 13 amino acids. Germline CDR1 reads LNHDA; CDR2 reads SQIVND (reference sequence). This sample was taken from a study of cytomegalovirus exposure and HLA in healthy donors. Generated by immunoSEQ multiplex PCR, the TCRdb table keeps only in-frame clones and is missing some. Here the sample spans about 73,000 clones, approximately 90% being singletons. Study-wide results and caveats: Cytomegalovirus status, reportedly, was diagnosed with high specificity and sensitivity by the classifier. There were approximately 150 TCR beta chains listed as cytomegalovirus-associated.

The donors were part of the validation cohort of 120 subjects. That cohort was separate from the first cohort, which comprised several hundred subjects. Sequencing was performed on PBMCs. This TCR came from a young woman in good health and CMV-seropositive. J is TRBJ1-2 and V is TRBV19; D perhaps matches TRBD1 (6 bases). The CDR3 DNA reads TGTGCCAGTAGTCTACAGGGAGTCTATGGCTACACCTTC. Translated, it gives CASSLQGVYGYTF.